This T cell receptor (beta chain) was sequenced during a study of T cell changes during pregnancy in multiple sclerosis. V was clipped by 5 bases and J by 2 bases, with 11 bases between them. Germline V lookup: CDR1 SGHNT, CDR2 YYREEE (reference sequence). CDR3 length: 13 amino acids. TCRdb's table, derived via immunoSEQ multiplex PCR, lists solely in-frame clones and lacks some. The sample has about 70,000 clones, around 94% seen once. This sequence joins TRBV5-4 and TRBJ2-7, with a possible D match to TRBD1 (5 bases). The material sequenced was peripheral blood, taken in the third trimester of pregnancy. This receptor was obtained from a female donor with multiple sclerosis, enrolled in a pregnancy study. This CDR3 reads CASSYDRTYEQYF. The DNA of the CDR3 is TGTGCCAGCAGTTACGACAGAACCTACGAGCAGTACTTC.